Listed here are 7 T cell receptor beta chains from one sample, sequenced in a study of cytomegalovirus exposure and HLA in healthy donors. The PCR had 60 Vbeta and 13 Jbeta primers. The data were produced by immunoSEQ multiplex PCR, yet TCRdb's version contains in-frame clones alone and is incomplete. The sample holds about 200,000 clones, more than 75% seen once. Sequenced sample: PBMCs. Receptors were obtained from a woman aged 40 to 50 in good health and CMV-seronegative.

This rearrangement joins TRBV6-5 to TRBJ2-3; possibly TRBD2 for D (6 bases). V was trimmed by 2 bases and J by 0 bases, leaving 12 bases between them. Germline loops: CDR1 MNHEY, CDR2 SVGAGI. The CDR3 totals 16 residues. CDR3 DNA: TGTGCCAGCAGTTACACGCTAGCGCCTAGCACAGATACGCAGTATTTT. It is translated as CASSYTLAPSTDTQYF.

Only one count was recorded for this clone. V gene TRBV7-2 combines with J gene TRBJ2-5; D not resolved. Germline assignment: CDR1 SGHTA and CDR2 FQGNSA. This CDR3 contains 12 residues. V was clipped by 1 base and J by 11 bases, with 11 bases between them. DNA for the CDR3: TGTGCCAGCAGCTTAGACAATCGCCGACAGTACTTC. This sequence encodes CASSLDNRRQYF.

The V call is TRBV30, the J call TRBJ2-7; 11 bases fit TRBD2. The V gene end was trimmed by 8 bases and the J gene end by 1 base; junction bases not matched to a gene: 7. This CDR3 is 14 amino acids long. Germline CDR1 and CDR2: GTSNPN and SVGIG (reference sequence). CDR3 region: CATNLAGGSYEQYF. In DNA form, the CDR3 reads TGTGCCACAAATCTAGCGGGAGGTTCCTACGAGCAGTACTTC.

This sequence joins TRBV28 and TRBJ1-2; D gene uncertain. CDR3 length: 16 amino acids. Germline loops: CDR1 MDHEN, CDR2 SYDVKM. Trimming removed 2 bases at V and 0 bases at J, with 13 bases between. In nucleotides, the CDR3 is TGTGCCAGCAGTTTACGAAACAGTAAAACTAACTATGGCTACACCTTC. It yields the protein CASSLRNSKTNYGYTF.

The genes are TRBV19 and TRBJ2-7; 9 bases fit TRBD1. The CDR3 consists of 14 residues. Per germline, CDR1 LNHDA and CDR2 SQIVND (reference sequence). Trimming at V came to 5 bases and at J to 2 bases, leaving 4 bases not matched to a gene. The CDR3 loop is CASSGGQGAYEQYF. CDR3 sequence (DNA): TGTGCCAGTAGTGGGGGACAGGGCGCCTACGAGCAGTACTTC. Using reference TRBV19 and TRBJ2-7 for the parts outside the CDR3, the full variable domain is DGGITQSPKYLFRKEGQNVTLSCEQNLNHDAMYWYRQDPGQGLRLIYYSQIVNDFQKGDIAEGYSVSREKKESFPLTVTSAQKNPTAFYLCASSGGQGAYEQYFGPGTRLTVT.

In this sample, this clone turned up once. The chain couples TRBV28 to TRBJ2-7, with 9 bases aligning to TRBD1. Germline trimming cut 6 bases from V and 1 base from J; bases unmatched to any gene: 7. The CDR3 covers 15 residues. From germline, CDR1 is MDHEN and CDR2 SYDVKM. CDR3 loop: CASRGWGQGSYEQYF. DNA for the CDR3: TGTGCCAGCAGGGGATGGGGACAGGGATCCTACGAGCAGTACTTC.

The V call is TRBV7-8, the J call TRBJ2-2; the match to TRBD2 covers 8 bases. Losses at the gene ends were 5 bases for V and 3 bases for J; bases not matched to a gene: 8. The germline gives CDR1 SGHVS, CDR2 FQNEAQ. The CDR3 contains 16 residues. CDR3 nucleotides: TGTGCCAGCAGCCCCCGTGGAGCGGGGGACACCGGGGAGCTGTTTTTT. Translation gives CASSPRGAGDTGELFF.